These 24 T cell receptor beta chains were all obtained from the same sample, sequenced in a study of shared clonotypes between healthy human individuals. Only in-frame clones appear in the TCRdb table, and some are missing; sequencing was by immunoSEQ multiplex PCR. The table includes 2 million to 2.5 million clones, 93% detected once. The specimen was naive CD4+ T cells from PBMCs. Subset defined: CD45RA+ positively selected. All receptors come from a man aged 18 to 29 in good health. Some clones in this sample may be carry-over from other donors' samples.

The chain uses TRBV5-1 and TRBJ2-3, with a possible D match to TRBD1 (6 bases). CDR3 length: 14 residues. Trimming left V 0 bases short and J 4 bases short, with 9 bases between. The germline CDR1 and CDR2 sequences are SGHRS and YFSETQ. CDR3 bases: TGCGCCAGCAGCTTGGCAGGGGCTCCAGATACGCAGTATTTT. The encoded protein is CASSLAGAPDTQYF.

This clone was found a few times. The chain recombines TRBV10-3 with TRBJ1-1; no definite D call. CDR1 and CDR2 from the germline V gene are ENHRY and SYGVKD. The CDR3 has 13 amino acids. V dropped 6 bases and J dropped 3 bases, with 11 bases sitting between them. CDR3 coding DNA: TGTGCCATCAGCAACAAGGAGGACACTGAAGCTTTCTTT. Residues: CAISNKEDTEAFF.

The chain employs TRBV7-6 and TRBJ1-1; D not certain. V lost 8 bases and J lost 4, with 17 bases in between. CDR3 size: 14 residues. CDR1 is SGHVS and CDR2 is FNYEAQ in the germline V gene. This CDR3 reads CASRPVGFLTEAFF. As DNA, the CDR3 is TGTGCCAGCCGCCCAGTCGGGTTCCTCACTGAAGCTTTCTTT.

A note on this clone: This CDR3 is also generated by other DNA sequences in the sample. The chain employs TRBV18 and TRBJ2-1; D is perhaps TRBD2 (5 bases). Germline V gene sequence: CDR1 KGHSH, CDR2 LQKENI. The CDR3 extends over 13 amino acids. The V and J ends lost 3 bases and 5 bases respectively, with 8 bases between them. CDR3 coding DNA: TGTGCCAGCTCACCCACTAGGGACAATGAGCAGTTCTTC. Protein product: CASSPTRDNEQFF.

The chain employs TRBV28 and TRBJ2-7; 9 nucleotides align to TRBD1. CDR1 is MDHEN and CDR2 is SYDVKM in the germline V gene. The CDR3 extends over 15 amino acids. V dropped 3 bases and J dropped 5; count of bases not matched to a gene: 8. CDR3 in amino acids: CASSFYRDRVNEQYF. CDR3 nucleotide sequence: TGTGCCAGCAGTTTTTACCGGGACAGGGTTAACGAGCAGTACTTC.

Comments on this clone: Other nucleotide sequences in the sample specify the same CDR3. CDR3 sequence reads: CASSLQGGNQPQHF. CDR3 sequence (DNA): TGCGCCAGCAGCTTACAGGGTGGCAATCAGCCCCAGCATTTT. The chain carries TRBV5-1 and TRBJ1-5, with D possibly TRBD1 on 6 matching bases. The V gene's germline CDR1 is SGHRS and CDR2 YFSETQ. V gave up 2 bases and J gave up 2 bases, with 8 bases separating them. The CDR3 runs 14 residues. Full variable domain (remainder filled in from reference TRBV5-1 and TRBJ1-5): KAGVTQTPRYLIKTRGQQVTLSCSPISGHRSVSWYQQTPGQGLQFLFEYFSETQRNKGNFPGRFSGRQFSNSRSEMNVSTLELGDSALYLCASSLQGGNQPQHFGDGTRLSIL.

The chain couples TRBV28 to TRBJ2-7; tentative D call: TRBD2 (5 bases). The V end lost 6 bases, the J end lost 6 bases, and 15 bases lay between the germline ends. This CDR3 contains 13 residues. Looked up from germline, CDR1 is MDHEN and CDR2 is SYDVKM. The CDR3 DNA reads TGTGCCAGCAGCCTCCCGGAGAGGGCCGAGCAGTACTTC. Protein product: CASSLPERAEQYF.

The V and J genes are TRBV5-1 and TRBJ2-1; 14 bases map to TRBD2. This CDR3 contains 19 residues. The junction had 8 bases not matched to a gene; V was cut back by 3 bases and J by 0 bases. Germline CDR1 SGHRS, CDR2 YFSETQ. The CDR3 is CASSSSGTSGSRSYNEQFF. The CDR3 nucleotides read TGCGCCAGCAGCTCTTCCGGGACTAGCGGGAGCCGCTCCTACAATGAGCAGTTCTTC.

The chain is built from TRBV5-5 and TRBJ1-2; D possibly corresponds to TRBD1 (6 bases). Germline values: CDR1 SGHKS, CDR2 YYEKEE (reference sequence). This CDR3 contains 14 residues. V was cut by 4 bases and J by 7 bases, with 17 bases left in between. The CDR3 sequence: CASSQTTGGFGYTF. Here the CDR3 DNA reads TGTGCCAGCAGCCAGACGACAGGAGGATTTGGCTACACCTTC.

The chain combines TRBV6-5 with TRBJ1-6; TRBD1 might be the D (5 bases). Deletions cut 7 bases from V and 13 bases from J, with 20 bases between. The CDR3 spans 14 residues. CDR1 is MNHEY, CDR2 SVGAGI, per germline. The CDR3 sequence: CASTSLRGEAPLHF. CDR3 coding DNA: TGTGCCAGCACCTCCCTCCGGGGGGAGGCGCCCCTCCACTTT.

The chain is built from TRBV10-3 and TRBJ1-1; 9 bases are shared with TRBD1. Germline lookup yields CDR1 ENHRY and CDR2 SYGVKD. This CDR3 region has 14 residues. Trimming took 11 bases from V and 1 from J; bases not matched to a gene: 8. CDR3 in amino acids: CAARTGAKNTEAFF. The DNA of the CDR3 is TGTGCCGCTCGGACAGGGGCAAAGAACACTGAAGCTTTCTTT.

V usage is TRBV9 and J usage is TRBJ2-5; D may match TRBD1 or TRBD2 (6 bases each). Trimming took 4 bases from V and 2 from J, leaving 15 bases between them. CDR3 length: 15 amino acids. Germline CDR1 SGDLS, CDR2 YYNGEE. The CDR3, as DNA: TGTGCCAGCAGCCCCGGGGGCAGGCCTCAAGAGACCCAGTACTTC. Translating gives CASSPGGRPQETQYF. The whole variable domain, remainder taken from reference TRBV9 and TRBJ2-5, is DSGVTQTPKHLITATGQRVTLRCSPRSGDLSVYWYQQSLDQGLQFLIQYYNGEERAKGNILERFSAQQFPDLHSELNLSSLELGDSALYFCASSPGGRPQETQYFGPGTRLLVL.

The chain links TRBV11-1 to TRBJ2-3; the D call may be TRBD1 or TRBD2 (5 bases each). Trimming removed 3 bases at V and 2 bases at J, with 18 bases between. Looked up from germline, CDR1 is SGHAT and CDR2 is FQDESV (reference sequence). This CDR3 has 17 amino acids. The CDR3 here is CASSFGGGSRITDTQYF. Here the CDR3 DNA reads TGTGCCAGCAGCTTTGGGGGTGGGTCCCGAATCACAGATACGCAGTATTTT.

V usage is TRBV19 and J usage is TRBJ2-3; D gene uncertain. CDR1 and CDR2 from the germline V gene are LNHDA and SQIVND (reference sequence). CDR3 length equals 14 residues. Deletions cut 3 bases from V and 2 bases from J, with 9 bases between. The CDR3 protein is CASSIVGITDTQYF. DNA for the CDR3: TGTGCCAGTAGTATCGTGGGGATCACAGATACGCAGTATTTT.

V and J are TRBV7-8 and TRBJ1-5; D is perhaps TRBD1 (6 bases). The V gene's germline CDR1 is SGHVS and CDR2 FQNEAQ. Trimming removed 5 bases at V and 6 bases at J, with 23 bases between. The CDR3 is 17 residues long. The CDR3: CASSRTTPRGTGQPQHF. The DNA for the CDR3 is TGTGCCAGCAGCCGAACGACCCCGAGGGGGACCGGTCAGCCCCAGCATTTT.

This sequence joins TRBV11-3 and TRBJ2-1; maybe TRBD1 (7 bases). Per the germline V gene, CDR1 is SGHNT and CDR2 is YENEEA. V was clipped by 5 bases and J by 10 bases, with 15 bases between them. The length of the CDR3 is 13 residues. The CDR3 here is CASSPGGSREQFF. The CDR3 bases are TGTGCCAGCAGCCCAGGGGGGTCCAGGGAGCAGTTCTTC. Combining the CDR3 with reference TRBV11-3 and TRBJ2-1 gives the whole variable domain EAGVVQSPRYKIIEKKQPVAFWCNPISGHNTLYWYLQNLGQGPELLIRYENEEAVDDSQLPKDRFSAERLKGVDSTLKIQPAELGDSAVYLCASSPGGSREQFFGPGTRLTVL.

The rearrangement links TRBV28 to TRBJ2-7; 8 bases map to TRBD1. Germline V gives CDR1 MDHEN, CDR2 SYDVKM. The CDR3 sequence is 17 residues long. J gave up 3 bases and V 3 bases, and 13 bases lay outside the gene matches. The CDR3 DNA sequence: TGTGCCAGCAGTTTGGGACAGGTTGGGGCATGGGGCTACGAGCAGTACTTC. Translation gives CASSLGQVGAWGYEQYF. Based on the CDR3 plus reference TRBV28 and TRBJ2-7, the full variable domain is DVKVTQSSRYLVKRTGEKVFLECVQDMDHENMFWYRQDPGLGLRLIYFSYDVKMKEKGDIPEGYSVSREKKERFSLILESASTNQTSMYLCASSLGQVGAWGYEQYFGPGTRLTVT.

The chain is built from TRBV9 and TRBJ2-4, with D tentatively TRBD2 (6 bases). The length of the CDR3 is 16 residues. Trimming took 4 bases from V and 0 from J, leaving 14 bases between them. Germline values: CDR1 SGDLS, CDR2 YYNGEE. CDR3 protein: CASSFGSGTAKNIQYF. The DNA for the CDR3 is TGTGCCAGCAGCTTTGGTAGCGGTACAGCCAAAAACATTCAGTACTTC.

The chain couples TRBV5-5 to TRBJ2-2; TRBD1 matches at 10 bases. V shed 3 bases and J 6 bases; nucleotides not matched to a gene: 5. This CDR3 has 15 residues. Germline V gene lookup returns CDR1 SGHKS and CDR2 YYEKEE (reference sequence). CDR3 sequence (DNA): TGTGCCAGCAGCTCGACAGGGGGCAAGGCCGGGGAGCTGTTTTTT. This sequence encodes CASSSTGGKAGELFF.

The J gene is TRBJ2-5, the V gene TRBV2; 10 bases fit TRBD2. The CDR3 has 16 residues. Germline V CDR1 and CDR2: SNHLY, FYNNEI. Losses at the gene ends were 5 bases for V and 5 bases for J; bases not matched to a gene: 11. The CDR3 DNA reads TGTGCCAGCAGTTGGGGCTCCGGGACTAGCGTTGAGACCCAGTACTTC. Encoded protein: CASSWGSGTSVETQYF.

To note about this clone: Other DNA sequences in the same sample also yield this CDR3. CDR3 sequence reads: CASSVGEGRGNTEAFF. The CDR3 coding sequence is TGTGCCAGCAGCGTAGGGGAGGGCAGGGGGAACACTGAAGCTTTCTTT. The chain uses TRBV9 and TRBJ1-1; a weak D match, TRBD1 (6 bases). V shed 0 bases and J shed 1 base, with 13 bases lying between them. Germline V gene data show CDR1 as SGDLS and CDR2 as YYNGEE. This CDR3 spans 16 amino acids.

The chain couples TRBV5-1 to TRBJ2-7, with D uncertain. CDR1 is SGHRS and CDR2 is YFSETQ in the germline V gene. The V end lost 2 bases, the J end lost 0 bases, and 12 bases lay between the germline ends. The CDR3 is 15 residues long. The CDR3 loop reads CASSLGIRGSYEQYF. DNA of the CDR3: TGCGCCAGCAGCTTAGGGATACGCGGCTCCTACGAGCAGTACTTC.

The V call is TRBV5-1, the J call TRBJ1-6, with D perhaps matching TRBD1 (5 bases). Germline CDR1 SGHRS, CDR2 YFSETQ. V was shortened by 4 bases and J by 5 bases, with 10 bases between the two germline ends. The CDR3 length is 14 residues. CDR3 sequence: CASSPDSHNSPLHF. Written as DNA, the CDR3 is TGCGCCAGCAGCCCCGACAGTCATAATTCACCCCTCCACTTT.

The chain has TRBV10-1 and TRBJ2-3; D is ambiguous. The CDR3 totals 15 residues. Looked up from germline, CDR1 is WNHNN and CDR2 is SYGVQD (reference sequence). The V end lost 5 bases, the J end lost 0 bases, and 12 bases lay between the germline ends. This CDR3 is CASSPGDQSTDTQYF. The CDR3 nucleotides are TGCGCCAGCAGTCCCGGAGACCAAAGCACAGATACGCAGTATTTT.